This T cell receptor (beta chain) was observed in a study of beta chain features in type 1 diabetes. The V and J ends lost 5 bases and 0 bases respectively, with 11 bases between them. The germline CDR1 and CDR2 sequences are SNHLY and FYNNEI. The CDR3 loop spans 15 amino acids. Every isolated RNA sample was fully reverse transcribed, so sequencing captured expressed TCRB transcripts. Clones were sequenced by immunoSEQ multiplex PCR, and TCRdb holds only the in-frame ones, with some missing. Found here are under 900,000 clones, under 20% of them singletons; the top ten hold around 0.02%. V is TRBV2 and J is TRBJ2-1; a weak D match, TRBD2 (6 bases). This TCR derives from a woman between 18 and 29 years old in good health. The sequencing input was naive CD4+ T cells from blood. CDR3 sequence: CASSRGEVSYNEQFF. DNA of the CDR3: TGTGCCAGCAGTCGCGGGGAGGTCTCCTACAATGAGCAGTTCTTC.